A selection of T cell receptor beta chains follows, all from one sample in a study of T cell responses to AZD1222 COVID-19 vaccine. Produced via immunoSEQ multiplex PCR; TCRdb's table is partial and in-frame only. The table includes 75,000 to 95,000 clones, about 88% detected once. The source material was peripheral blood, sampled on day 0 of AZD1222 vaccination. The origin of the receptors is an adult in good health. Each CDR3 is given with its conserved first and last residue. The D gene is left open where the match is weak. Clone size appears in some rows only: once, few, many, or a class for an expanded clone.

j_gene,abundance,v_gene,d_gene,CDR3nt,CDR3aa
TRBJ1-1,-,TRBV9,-,TGTGCCAGCAGCGTAAATGCGGCGTGGAACACTGAAGCTTTCTTT,CASSVNAAWNTEAFF
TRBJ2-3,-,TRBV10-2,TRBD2,TGCGCCAGCATCCCCGGGACTAGCCTCACAGATACGCAGTATTTT,CASIPGTSLTDTQYF
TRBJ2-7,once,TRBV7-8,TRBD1,TGTGCCAGCAGCCTCTCGGGACAGGGGGCGTACGAGCAGTACTTC,CASSLSGQGAYEQYF
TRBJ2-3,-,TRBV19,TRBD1,TGTGCCAGTAGTTCCCTTGCGGGACAGGTTGGAGATACGCAGTATTTT,CASSSLAGQVGDTQYF
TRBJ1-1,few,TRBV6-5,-,TGTGCCAGCAGTTACTCGAATAGGGTCACTGAAGCTTTCTTT,CASSYSNRVTEAFF
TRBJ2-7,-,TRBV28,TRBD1,TGTGCCAGCAGTTCCGCCGGGACAGGGGGGAACGAGCAGTACTTC,CASSSAGTGGNEQYF
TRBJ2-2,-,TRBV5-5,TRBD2,TGTGCCAGCAGCTTGACTAGCGGCGGGCGGGAGCTGTTTTTT,CASSLTSGGRELFF
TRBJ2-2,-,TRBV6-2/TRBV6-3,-,TGTGCCAGCAGGCCTACACTGCCAGGGGAGCTGTTTTTT,CASRPTLPGELFF
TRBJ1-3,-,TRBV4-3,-,TGCGCCAGCAGCCAAGAACCCCAGAGCTCTGGAAACACCATATATTTT,CASSQEPQSSGNTIYF
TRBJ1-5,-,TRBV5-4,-,TGTGCCAGCAGCCTAGAGGGGCTCAGAGAGCCCCAGCATTTT,CASSLEGLREPQHF
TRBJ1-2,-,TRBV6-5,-,TGTGCCAGCAGCGCACTCCTTGAAGTGGGCTACACCTTC,CASSALLEVGYTF
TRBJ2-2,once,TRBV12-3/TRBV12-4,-,TGTGCCAGCAGGTACACCGGGGAGCTGTTTTTT,CASRYTGELFF
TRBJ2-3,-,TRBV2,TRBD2,TGTGCCAGCATCCCGGGGGGACTAGCGCCTTCTGGGGATACGCAGTATTTT,CASIPGGLAPSGDTQYF
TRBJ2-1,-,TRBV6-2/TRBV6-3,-,TGTGCCAGCAGCCCTATCGCGTGGGACGGACTACTCAATGAGCAGTTCTTC,CASSPIAWDGLLNEQFF
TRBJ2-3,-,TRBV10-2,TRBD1,TGCCCCCGCAGCCGGACAGGGGGCGAGGCAGATACGCAGTATTTT,CPRSRTGGEADTQYF
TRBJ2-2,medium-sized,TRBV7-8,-,TGTGCCAGCAGCTTAGGGTTACACACCGGGGAGCTGTTTTTT,CASSLGLHTGELFF
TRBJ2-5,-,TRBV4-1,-,TGCGCCAGCAGCCAAGCCTCAGACCGGGTGGGAGAGACCCAGTACTTC,CASSQASDRVGETQYF
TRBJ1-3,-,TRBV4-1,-,TGCGCCAGCAGCCAAGAGCCCCGACAGGGAAACACCATATATTTT,CASSQEPRQGNTIYF
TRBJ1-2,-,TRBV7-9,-,TGTGCCAGCAGCCGTGGACAGCTCTATGGCTACACCTTC,CASSRGQLYGYTF
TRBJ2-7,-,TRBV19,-,TGTGCCAGTAGTATACTCAGCGGGCAGTCCTACGAGCAGTACTTC,CASSILSGQSYEQYF
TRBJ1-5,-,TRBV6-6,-,TGTGCCAGCAGTTACTCGGTCAACAATCAGCCCCAGCATTTT,CASSYSVNNQPQHF
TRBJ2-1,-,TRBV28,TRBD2,TGTGCCAGCGGGCCCGGGACTAGCGAAGGGAATGAGCAGTTCTTC,CASGPGTSEGNEQFF
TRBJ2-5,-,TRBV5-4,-,TGTGCCAGCAGCTTGGCGGGGCTACCCCAAGAGACCCAGTACTTC,CASSLAGLPQETQYF
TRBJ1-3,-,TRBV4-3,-,TGCGCCAGCAGCCAAGCCGGATCAGGGCCCTTAAACACCATATATTTT,CASSQAGSGPLNTIYF
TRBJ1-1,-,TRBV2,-,TGTGCCAGCAGTGAAAAGATCCCTCGGATGGATGAAGCTTTCTTT,CASSEKIPRMDEAFF
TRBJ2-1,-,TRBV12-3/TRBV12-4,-,TGTGCCAGCAGCGGCGGGTACAATGAGCAGTTCTTC,CASSGGYNEQFF
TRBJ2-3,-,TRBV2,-,TGTGCCAGCCTTAGAGAGAGAGGATCCGCAGATACGCAGTATTTT,CASLRERGSADTQYF
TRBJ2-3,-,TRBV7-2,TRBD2,TGTGCCAGCAGCGACGGACTAGCGGGGGGCACAGATACGCAGTATTTT,CASSDGLAGGTDTQYF
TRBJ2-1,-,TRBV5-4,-,TGTGCCAGCAGCTTAGGGACGGTTCCCGCCTACAATGAGCAGTTCTTC,CASSLGTVPAYNEQFF
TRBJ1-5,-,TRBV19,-,TGTGCCAGTAGTATTGGACAGTTCAATCAGCCCCAGCATTTT,CASSIGQFNQPQHF
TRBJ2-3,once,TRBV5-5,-,TGTGCCAGCCTAGGGACCTTCACAGATACGCAGTATTTT,CASLGTFTDTQYF
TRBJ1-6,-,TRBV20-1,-,TGCAGTGCTTACAGGGATTCACCCCTCCACTTT,CSAYRDSPLHF
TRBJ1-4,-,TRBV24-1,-,TGTGCCACCAGTGGAGGGGTTAGTGAAAAACTGTTTTTT,CATSGGVSEKLFF
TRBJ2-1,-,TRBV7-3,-,TGTGCCAGCAGCTTGGATCGGGCAAACAATGAGCAGTTCTTC,CASSLDRANNEQFF
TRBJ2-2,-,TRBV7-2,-,TGTGCCAGCAGCTTATTTTCCCGGGAGCTGTTTTTT,CASSLFSRELFF
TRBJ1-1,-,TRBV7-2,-,TGTGCCAGCAGCGTACAGGGAGGTGAAGCTTTCTTT,CASSVQGGEAFF
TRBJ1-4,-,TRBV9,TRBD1,TGTGCCAGCAGCGTTCGGGGGAGGGGGCCTGAAAAACTGTTTTTT,CASSVRGRGPEKLFF
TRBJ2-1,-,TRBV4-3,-,TGCGCCAGCAGCCAAGATGGCGAGAATGAGCAGTTCTTC,CASSQDGENEQFF
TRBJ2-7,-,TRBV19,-,TGTGCCAGTAGTGCGGGATTCCTGGAGGACGAGCAGTACTTC,CASSAGFLEDEQYF
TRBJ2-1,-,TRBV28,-,TGTGCCAGCAGTCGTTTTCGCGGGTTGCAGTTCTTC,CASSRFRGLQFF
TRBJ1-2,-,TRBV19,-,TGTGCCAGTAGTCAGTTCTATGGCTACACCTTC,CASSQFYGYTF
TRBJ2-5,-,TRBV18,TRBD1,TGTGCCAGCTCACCACGAGGGACAGGGGCATTTGAGACCCAGTACTTC,CASSPRGTGAFETQYF
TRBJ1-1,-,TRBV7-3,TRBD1,TGTGCCAGCAGCTTATCAGGGGGACTTATGAACACTGAAGCTTTCTTT,CASSLSGGLMNTEAFF
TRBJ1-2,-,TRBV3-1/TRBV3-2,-,TGTGCCAGCAGCACCCCCCCAGCTAACTATGGCTACACCTTC,CASSTPPANYGYTF
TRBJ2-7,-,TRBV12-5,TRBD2,TGTGCTAGTGGTTCTAGCGGGAGCTACGAGCAGTACTTC,CASGSSGSYEQYF
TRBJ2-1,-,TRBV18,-,TGTGCCAGCTCACCAGCGCAAACCAGGGAGCAGCAGTTCTTC,CASSPAQTREQQFF
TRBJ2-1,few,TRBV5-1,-,TGCGCCAGCAGCTTAGGAGGGGTAAATGAGCAGTTCTTC,CASSLGGVNEQFF
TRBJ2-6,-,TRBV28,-,TGTGCCAGCAGGGACAGGGAGGGCCTCTCTGGGGCCAACGTCCTGACTTTC,CASRDREGLSGANVLTF
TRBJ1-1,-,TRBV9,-,TGTGCCAGCAGCGTAGGAAGGGTTGACACTGAAGCTTTCTTT,CASSVGRVDTEAFF
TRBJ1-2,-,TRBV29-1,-,TGCAGCGTTGAATATGGCTACACCTTC,CSVEYGYTF
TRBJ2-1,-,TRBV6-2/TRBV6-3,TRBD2,TGTGCCAGCAGTTACTCGGGCGGGGGGGCCTACAATGAGCAGTTCTTC,CASSYSGGGAYNEQFF
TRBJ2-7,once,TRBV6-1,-,TGTGCCAGCAGTGAAGCCAACTTCGCCAACGAGCAGTACTTC,CASSEANFANEQYF
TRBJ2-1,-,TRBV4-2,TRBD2,TGTGCCAGCAGCCCGACTAGCGGATCCTACAATGAGCAGTTCTTC,CASSPTSGSYNEQFF
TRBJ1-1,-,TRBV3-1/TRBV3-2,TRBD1,TGTGCCAGCAGCCAAGACTCAGGGGGCATGTTTGGAGCTTTCTTT,CASSQDSGGMFGAFF
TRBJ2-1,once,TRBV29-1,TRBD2,TGCAGCATCTCGACTAGCGGTTACAATGAGCAGTTCTTC,CSISTSGYNEQFF